This TCR beta chain stems from a study of blood T cell repertoires in COVID-19. It was within 2 weeks before study entry that exposed participants met a COVID-19 case. Profiling relied on immunoSEQ multiplex PCR, and the TCRdb table lists in-frame clones only, not all of them. This table has around 250,000 clones, roughly 80% appearing once. The CDR3 extends over 17 amino acids. The germline V gene has CDR1 SGHTA and CDR2 FQGTGA. Trimming took 5 bases from V and 0 from J, leaving 18 bases between them. This sequence joins TRBV7-3 and TRBJ2-3; TRBD2 is a possible D gene (6 bases). Material: PBMCs or T cells enriched from blood (not recorded which). The TCR comes from a man aged 35 to 55 who had been exposed to COVID-19. The CDR3 protein is CASSRPPSAGSTDTQYF. The CDR3 bases are TGTGCCAGCAGCCGCCCCCCGAGCGCGGGAAGCACAGATACGCAGTATTTT.